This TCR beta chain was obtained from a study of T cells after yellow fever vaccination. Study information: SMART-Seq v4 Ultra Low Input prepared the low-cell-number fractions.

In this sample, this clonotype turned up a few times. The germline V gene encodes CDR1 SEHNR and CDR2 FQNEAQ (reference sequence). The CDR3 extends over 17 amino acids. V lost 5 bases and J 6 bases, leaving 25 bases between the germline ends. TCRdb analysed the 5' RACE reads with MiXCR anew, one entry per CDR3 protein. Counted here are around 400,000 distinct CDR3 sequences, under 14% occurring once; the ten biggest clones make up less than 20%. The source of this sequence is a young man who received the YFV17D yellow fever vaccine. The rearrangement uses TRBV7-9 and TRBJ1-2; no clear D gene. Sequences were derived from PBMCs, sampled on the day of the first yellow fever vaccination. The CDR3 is CASSGRNNGVYPNGYTF. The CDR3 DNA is TGTGCCAGCAGCGGGCGGAATAACGGAGTGTATCCTAATGGCTACACCTTC.